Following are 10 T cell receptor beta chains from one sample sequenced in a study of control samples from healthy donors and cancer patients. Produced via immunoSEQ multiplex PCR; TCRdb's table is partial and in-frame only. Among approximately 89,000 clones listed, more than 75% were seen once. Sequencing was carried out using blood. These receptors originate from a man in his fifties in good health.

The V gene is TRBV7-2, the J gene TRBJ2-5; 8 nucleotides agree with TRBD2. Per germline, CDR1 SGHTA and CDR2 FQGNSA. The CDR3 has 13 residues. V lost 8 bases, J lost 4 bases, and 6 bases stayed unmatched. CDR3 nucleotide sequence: TGTGCCAGCGGGAGCGGGGGTGTAGAGACCCAGTACTTC. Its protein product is CASGSGGVETQYF.

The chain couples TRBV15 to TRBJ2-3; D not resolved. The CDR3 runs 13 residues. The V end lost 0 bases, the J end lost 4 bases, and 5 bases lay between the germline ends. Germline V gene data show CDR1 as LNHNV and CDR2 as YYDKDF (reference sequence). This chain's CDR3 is CATSRDHADTQYF. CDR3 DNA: TGTGCCACCAGCAGAGATCACGCAGATACGCAGTATTTT.

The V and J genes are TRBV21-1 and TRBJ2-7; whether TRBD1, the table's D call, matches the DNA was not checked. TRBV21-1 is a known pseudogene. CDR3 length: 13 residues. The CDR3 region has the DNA TGTGCCAGCAGCGGACAGGGAGCCTACGAGCAGTACGTC. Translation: CASSGQGAYEQYV.

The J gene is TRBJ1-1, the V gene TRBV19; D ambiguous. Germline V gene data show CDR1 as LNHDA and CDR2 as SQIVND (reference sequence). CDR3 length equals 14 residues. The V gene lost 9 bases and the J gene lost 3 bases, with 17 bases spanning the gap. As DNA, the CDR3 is TGTGCCAGCCTCCCGGACGGACTTTACACTGAAGCTTTCTTT. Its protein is CASLPDGLYTEAFF.

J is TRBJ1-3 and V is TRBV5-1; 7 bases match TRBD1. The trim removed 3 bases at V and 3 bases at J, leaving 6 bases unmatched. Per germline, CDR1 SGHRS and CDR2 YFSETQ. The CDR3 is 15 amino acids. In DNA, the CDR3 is TGCGCCAGCAGCTCCCAGGGGGGCCATGGAAACACCATATATTTT. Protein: CASSSQGGHGNTIYF.

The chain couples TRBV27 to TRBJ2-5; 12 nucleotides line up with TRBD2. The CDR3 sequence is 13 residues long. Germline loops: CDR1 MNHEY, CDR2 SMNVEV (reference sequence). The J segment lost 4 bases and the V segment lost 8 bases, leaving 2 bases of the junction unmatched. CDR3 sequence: CASRLAGVETQYF. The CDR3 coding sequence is TGTGCCAGCCGACTAGCGGGAGTAGAGACCCAGTACTTC.

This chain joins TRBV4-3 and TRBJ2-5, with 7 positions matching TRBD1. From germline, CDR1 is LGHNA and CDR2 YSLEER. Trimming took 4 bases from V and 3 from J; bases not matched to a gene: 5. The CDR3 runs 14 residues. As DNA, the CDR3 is TGCGCCAGCAGCCTCAGGACAGGAGAAGAGACCCAGTACTTC. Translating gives CASSLRTGEETQYF.

The CDR3 spells CASSQELEDQPQHF. The CDR3 DNA is TGTGCCAGCAGCCAAGAGCTCGAGGATCAGCCCCAGCATTTT. The rearrangement joins TRBV4-2 to TRBJ1-5; no clear D gene. Trimming left V 0 bases short and J 5 bases short, with 8 bases between. CDR1 LGHNA and CDR2 YNFKEQ come from the germline V gene. CDR3 length: 14 amino acids.

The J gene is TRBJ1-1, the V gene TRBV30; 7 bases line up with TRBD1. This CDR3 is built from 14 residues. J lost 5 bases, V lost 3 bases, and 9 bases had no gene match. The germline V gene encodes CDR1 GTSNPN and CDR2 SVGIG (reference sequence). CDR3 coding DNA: TGTGCCTGGAGAAAGGACAGGCTGGGGACTGAAGCTTTCTTT. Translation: CAWRKDRLGTEAFF.

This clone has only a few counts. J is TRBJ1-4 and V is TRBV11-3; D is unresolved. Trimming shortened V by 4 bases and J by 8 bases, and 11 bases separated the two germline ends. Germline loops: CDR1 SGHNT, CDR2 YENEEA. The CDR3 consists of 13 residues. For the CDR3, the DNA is TGTGCCAGCAGCTCCAGCGGGAGGGAAAAACTGTTTTTT. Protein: CASSSSGREKLFF.